This T cell receptor (beta chain) came from a study of T cell changes during pregnancy in multiple sclerosis. Using immunoSEQ multiplex PCR, the repertoire was profiled, and TCRdb retains in-frame clones only, with some absent. Among about 67,000 clones, about nine tenths were seen once, and the ten largest hold 2.3%. The clonotype comes from a female donor with multiple sclerosis, enrolled in a pregnancy study. This material consisted of peripheral blood, taken in the first trimester of pregnancy.

DNA for the CDR3: TGTGCCTGGAGCGGGACAGGGCCACGGGAAAAACTGTTTTTT. Its protein is CAWSGTGPREKLFF. The chain uses TRBV30 and TRBJ1-4; 9 bases align to TRBD1. The V and J ends lost 3 bases and 8 bases, in that order; junction bases with no gene match: 7. The CDR3 length is 14 residues. Germline V CDR1 and CDR2: GTSNPN, SVGIG (reference sequence).